Below, 10 T cell receptor beta chains from the same sample are listed, as sequenced in a study of blood T cell repertoires in COVID-19. Data came from immunoSEQ multiplex PCR; TCRdb stores just in-frame clones and leaves some out. The table records over 25,000 clones, roughly 90% of them present only once. Sequences were obtained from peripheral blood. These receptors originate from a human donor in a cohort sampled during active COVID-19.

There are a few counts of this clone. This chain connects TRBV6-2 or TRBV6-3 to TRBJ2-2; D might be TRBD1 (5 bases). This CDR3 contains 15 residues. V gave up 6 bases and J gave up 7 bases, with 18 bases separating them. Germline lookup yields CDR1 MNHEY and CDR2 SVGEGT. CDR3 in DNA: TGTGCCAGCAGGCCTGGAGAGACAGTCGGCGGGGAGCTGTTTTTT. It specifies CASRPGETVGGELFF.

The V call is TRBV7-3, the J call TRBJ1-1; unclear D gene. The ends were cut back, 5 bases at V and 1 base at J, with 11 bases in the middle. Germline V gene sequence: CDR1 SGHTA, CDR2 FQGTGA. The length of the CDR3 is 14 residues. The CDR3 DNA reads TGTGCCAGCAGCCCCGGAGGAAGGAACACTGAAGCTTTCTTT. Encoded protein: CASSPGGRNTEAFF.

In its sample, this clone was seen once. The chain combines TRBV12-3 or TRBV12-4 with TRBJ1-2; 7 nucleotides align to TRBD1. V was pared by 10 bases and J by 4 bases, with 9 bases of the junction left unmatched. The CDR3 has 13 residues. CDR3 region: CAIPSGGSYGYTF. The DNA for the CDR3 is TGTGCCATTCCGTCAGGGGGAAGCTATGGCTACACCTTC.

This chain joins TRBV5-4 and TRBJ2-7; possibly TRBD1 for D (6 bases). This CDR3 has 17 amino acids. From germline, CDR1 is SGHNT and CDR2 YYREEE (reference sequence). The V and J ends lost 0 bases and 0 bases respectively, with 16 bases between them. DNA for the CDR3: TGTGCCAGCAGCTTGGTCGACAGGCCACCGAGCTCCTACGAGCAGTACTTC. Translation gives CASSLVDRPPSSYEQYF.

The gene calls are TRBV4-1 and TRBJ1-1; no definite D call. The length of the CDR3 is 14 residues. The ends were cut back, 0 bases at V and 2 bases at J, with 7 bases in the middle. Germline loops: CDR1 MGHRA, CDR2 YSYEKL. This chain's CDR3 is CASSQDASNTEAFF. The CDR3 region has the DNA TGCGCCAGCAGCCAAGACGCAAGCAACACTGAAGCTTTCTTT.

The rearrangement links TRBV12-3 or TRBV12-4 to TRBJ2-1; a possible D gene is TRBD1 (6 bases). V lost 6 bases and J 12 bases, leaving 12 bases between the germline ends. This CDR3 region has 11 residues. CDR3 amino acids: CASRRGTRQFF. The CDR3 DNA is TGTGCCAGCAGGAGGGGGACAAGGCAGTTCTTC.

The genes are TRBV5-1 and TRBJ2-2; D may be TRBD1 (6 bases). Germline loops: CDR1 SGHRS, CDR2 YFSETQ. The CDR3 length is 15 residues. V gave up 0 bases and J gave up 5 bases, with 11 bases separating them. The CDR3 protein is CASSLEAGETGELFF. CDR3 sequence (DNA): TGCGCCAGCAGCTTGGAGGCAGGGGAGACCGGGGAGCTGTTTTTT.

V and J are TRBV12-3 or TRBV12-4 and TRBJ2-7, with TRBD1 as a possible D gene (6 bases). This CDR3 has 13 amino acids. V was cut by 6 bases and J by 2 bases, with 11 bases left in between. CDR3 DNA sequence: TGTGCCAGCAGCCCCGGGACACCCTACGAGCAGTACTTC. Residues: CASSPGTPYEQYF.

The V call is TRBV9, the J call TRBJ2-2; 7 positions agree with TRBD2. The V gene end was trimmed by 0 bases and the J gene end by 0 bases; junction bases not matched to a gene: 2. The CDR3 runs 16 residues. The germline V gene has CDR1 SGDLS and CDR2 YYNGEE. CDR3 DNA sequence: TGTGCCAGCAGCGTAGGGGGAGGGCCGAACACCGGGGAGCTGTTTTTT. It translates to CASSVGGGPNTGELFF.

This rearrangement joins TRBV9 to TRBJ2-3; TRBD2 matches 7 bases. V trimming: 5 bases; J trimming: 7 bases; junction bases outside the gene matches: 7. The germline V gene has CDR1 SGDLS and CDR2 YYNGEE. This CDR3 contains 13 residues. DNA for the CDR3: TGTGCCAGCAGTTCCCTAGCGGAGAATACGCAGTATTTT. Its translation: CASSSLAENTQYF.